This T cell receptor (beta chain) was retrieved from a study of shared clonotypes between healthy human individuals (dated by TCRdb to about 2020). About the study as a whole: The cohort included three men and a couple of women between 18 and 49 years of age. Per donor, leukapheresis produced somewhere between about 0.9 and 9.5 billion PBMCs. Blood TCR repertoires of about five healthy adults were deeply sequenced to estimate repertoire size and the extent of clonotype sharing between individuals. To increase sequencing depth and limit assay-specific biases, TCR repertoire library preparation and sequencing were carried out by different laboratories using diverse techniques. For each donor, CD4 naive and CD4 memory were each run on three plates, CD8 naive on two plates, and CD8 memory on one plate. The research as a whole found: Sampling was restricted to blood, and TCR repertoires in tissues likely differ from the TCR repertoires found in blood. Incomplete sequencing was indicated by rarefaction of sorted-subset datasets, despite the large sequencing depth. Based on pairwise subsampling, the degree of clonotype sharing among donors was expected to be affected by sequencing depth. Across a handful of donors, roughly 5.4% of naive CD4, approximately 4% of naive CD8, under 2.5% of memory CD4, and 0.4% of memory CD8 clonotypes were shared. The small number of donors limited the genetic and exposure-history diversity represented. Higher generation probabilities were observed for clonotypes shared by all four sorted-subset donors than for non-shared clonotypes. Naive subsets generally had larger estimated clonotype richness than memory subsets did.

Using the deep immunoSEQ assay, TCR CDR3 regions were amplified from genomic DNA by multiplex PCR. Genomic DNA extracted from each cell subset was distributed evenly over all wells of several immunoSEQ 96-well plates, and each plate served as one replicate. For sorted subsets, 200 ng of genomic DNA, equivalent to some 30,000 T cell genomes, went into each replicate PCR. The purified libraries were quantified using a Qubit 3.0 fluorometer, sized with a Bioanalyzer 2100, and then quantified again using the KAPA Library Quantification kit. A separate single-read 150-cycle Illumina NextSeq 550 flow cell was used to sequence each immunoSEQ 96-well plate. For the original study's pipeline: Because the immunoSEQ output included only junctional sequences and no quality scores, the filtering could not be the same as the filtering used for full-length reads. To assign V/J genes and CDR3, sequences were annotated against IMGT germline references using PyIR, a Python wrapper for IgBLAST v1.9. Reads were filtered out if the reads had weak V/J assignments (E-value above 1e-6), no CDR3, stop codons, out-of-frame junctions, or ambiguous translated residues. V3J clonotypes were defined by identical inferred V gene, J gene, and CDR3 amino acid sequence. Percentage overlap between repertoires was calculated by dividing the number of shared unique clonotypes by the size of the smaller repertoire. Three approaches were used to assess repertoire richness: RTK rarefaction, the Chao1 estimator, and Recon v2.1 estimates of unobserved clonotypes. Generation probabilities were computed with OLGA for all TCRbeta clonotypes obtained by the gDNA method from several donors. The table comes from immuneACCESS by way of TCRdb, which keeps in-frame sequences with V and J called. Part of the clones is missing from these tables; in studies checked, under half for an unresolved V gene and the rest for unknown reasons. For V, J and clone size, that table is used; D and trimming come from the DNA. The sample profile shows roughly 2.6 million clones; around 94% of them were found once. Of the sample, over 0.12% falls within the top ten clones.

The trim is 3 bases for V and 2 bases for J, with a gap of 12 bases between the germline ends. The CDR3 goes from the cysteine to the phenylalanine over 14 residues. Just the 42-base CDR3 DNA is kept, in frame starting at base 1. The germline V gene (reference sequence) sets CDR1 to SGHNT and CDR2 to YYREEE. Concerning this clone: Its antigen has not been determined. No base quality values were provided; no much bigger clone lies one nucleotide off.

Donors were healthy HIV-negative adults with no recently reported acute infections or vaccinations. Only Caucasian adults living in Nashville, Tennessee, USA were represented among the donors. CD4+ T cells were enriched by magnetic negative selection; naive cells were then positively selected on CD45RA, and the negative fraction formed the memory subset. Blood was collected by leukapheresis, and PBMCs were isolated by Ficoll-Histopaque density gradient centrifugation and then cryopreserved in liquid nitrogen vapor phase. Purity and quantity of every magnetically sorted T cell population were checked by analytical flow cytometry. From each sorted fraction, genomic DNA was isolated and quantified by UV absorbance on a Nanodrop 2000c.

The sample was naive CD4+ T cells sorted from blood. The intended sense of this specimen's cell subset or site label: CD45RA+ positively selected. The chain uses TRBV5-4 and TRBJ2-7; the D region possibly corresponds to TRBD2 (5 bases align). This clonotype was sampled from a young man in good health. The base sequence is TGTGCCAGCAGCTATAGGACGGGAACCTACGAGCAGTACTTC. Its product reads: CASSYRTGTYEQYF.